These 10 T cell receptor beta chains were all obtained from the same sample, sequenced in a study of shared clonotypes between healthy human individuals. Data came from immunoSEQ multiplex PCR; TCRdb stores just in-frame clones and leaves some out. The data contain about 110,000 clones, more than 65% of them seen just once; the ten biggest clones take up about 24%. Sequenced material: memory CD8+ T cells sorted from blood. Subset in this sample: CD45RO+ cells pooled with CCR7-negative TemRA cells. The receptors come from a woman aged 25 to 39 in good health.

Details on this clone: A junction end diverges from the germline sequence, so it may reflect a read error. The chain combines TRBV7-9 with TRBJ2-5, with TRBD1 identical over 10 bases. Germline values: CDR1 SEHNR, CDR2 FQNEAQ (reference sequence). CDR3 length: 15 amino acids. CDR3: CASSLTALGGQGGDF. CDR3 bases: TGTGCCAGCAGCTTAACGGCCCTAGGCGGACAGGGGGGCGACTTC.

This clone occurred many times. CDR3 sequence (DNA): TGTGCCAGCAGTCCTCCTTTAATAGCGGAAAGCTCCTACGAGCAGTACTTC. Translating gives CASSPPLIAESSYEQYF. This chain connects TRBV28 to TRBJ2-7; TRBD2 is a possible D gene (6 bases). The V gene lost 5 bases and the J gene lost 0 bases, with 20 bases spanning the gap. The V gene's germline CDR1 is MDHEN and CDR2 SYDVKM. This CDR3 comprises 17 residues. Together with reference TRBV28 and TRBJ2-7, the CDR3 gives the full variable domain: DVKVTQSSRYLVKRTGEKVFLECVQDMDHENMFWYRQDPGLGLRLIYFSYDVKMKEKGDIPEGYSVSREKKERFSLILESASTNQTSMYLCASSPPLIAESSYEQYFGPGTRLTVT.

The CDR3 spells CASSPGTWDYEQYF. CDR3 sequence (DNA): TGTGCCAGCAGCCCCGGGACCTGGGACTACGAGCAGTACTTC. The genes are TRBV13 and TRBJ2-7; tentatively, D is TRBD1 or TRBD2 (5 bases each). V was trimmed by 5 bases and J by 3 bases, leaving 14 bases between them. Germline CDR1 PRHDT, CDR2 FYEKMQ (reference sequence). The CDR3 totals 14 residues.

V usage is TRBV4-2 and J usage is TRBJ2-3, with 10 nucleotides matching TRBD1. CDR1 is LGHNA and CDR2 is YNFKEQ in the germline V gene. The CDR3 is 14 residues long. The J segment lost 4 bases and the V segment lost 4 bases, leaving 2 bases of the junction unmatched. The CDR3, as DNA: TGTGCCAGCAGCCTCGGACAGGGGGCAGATACGCAGTATTTT. This sequence encodes CASSLGQGADTQYF.

The genes are TRBV7-6 and TRBJ2-2; 7 positions match TRBD1. CDR3 size: 14 residues. The germline V gene encodes CDR1 SGHVS and CDR2 FNYEAQ. Trimming removed 5 bases from V and 3 bases from J; junction bases left unmatched: 3. The CDR3 spells CASSPGQDTGELFF. Here the CDR3 DNA reads TGTGCCAGCAGCCCAGGACAGGACACCGGGGAGCTGTTTTTT.

The chain links TRBV4-1 to TRBJ2-5; TRBD1 matches 8 bases. Judging by the DNA end, TRBJ2-7 fits better; the J call may be wrong. The CDR3 has 15 residues. Germline CDR1 is MGHRA and CDR2 is YSYEKL. The DNA for the CDR3 is TGCGCCAGCAGCCAAGTGACAGGGGTTATCAGCGAGCAGTACTTC. Residues: CASSQVTGVISEQYF.

The chain joins TRBV28 to TRBJ2-7; 8 bases are a match to TRBD1. The CDR3 runs to 19 residues. With 4 bases clipped from V and 2 bases from J, the junction kept 19 bases outside the gene matches. The germline V gene encodes CDR1 MDHEN and CDR2 SYDVKM. The CDR3 DNA follows: TGTGCCAGCAGTTCCGCTATCGGACTGACAGGGGCCTCCCCCTACGAGCAGTACTTC. Translating gives CASSSAIGLTGASPYEQYF. The full variable domain, rest sourced from reference TRBV28 and TRBJ2-7, is DVKVTQSSRYLVKRTGEKVFLECVQDMDHENMFWYRQDPGLGLRLIYFSYDVKMKEKGDIPEGYSVSREKKERFSLILESASTNQTSMYLCASSSAIGLTGASPYEQYFGPGTRLTVT.

The chain carries TRBV13 and TRBJ2-7; 8 bases agree with TRBD1. The CDR3 sequence is 15 residues long. Germline CDR1 and CDR2: PRHDT and FYEKMQ (reference sequence). V was clipped by 2 bases and J by 2 bases; unmatched bases: 5. The CDR3 here is CASSLRDRFAYEQYF. CDR3 nucleotides: TGTGCCAGCAGCTTAAGGGACAGGTTCGCCTACGAGCAGTACTTC.

This clone was found a few times. The rearrangement joins TRBV5-4 to TRBJ2-7; no definite D call. Per germline, CDR1 SGHNT and CDR2 YYREEE (reference sequence). The ends were cut back, 4 bases at V and 1 base at J, with 15 bases in the middle. The CDR3 contains 15 residues. The CDR3 DNA reads TGTGCCAGCAGCCAACTCTCGGGCCGATCCTACGAGCAGTACTTC. It is translated as CASSQLSGRSYEQYF.

There are a few counts of this clone. The V call is TRBV9, the J call TRBJ1-4, with TRBD1 matching over 12 bases. Germline CDR1 SGDLS, CDR2 YYNGEE. CDR3 length: 15 amino acids. Trimming cost V 0 bases and J 8 bases; bases outside gene matches: 2. Written as DNA, the CDR3 is TGTGCCAGCAGCGTAGCCGGGACAGGGGGCGAAAAACTGTTTTTT. Translating gives CASSVAGTGGEKLFF.